This T cell receptor beta chain appears in the sequencing data of a study of shared clonotypes between healthy human individuals. The assay used deep level. Assay used: immunoSEQ multiplex PCR; TCRdb lists only in-frame clones, some missing. The sample lists about 2.4 million clones; roughly 92% were seen once. Germline lookup yields CDR1 SGHAT and CDR2 FQNNGV. The V and J ends lost 1 base and 3 bases respectively, with 11 bases between them. The CDR3 is made up of 15 amino acids. This clonotype was obtained from a man younger than 35 in good health. Sequences were obtained from naive CD4+ T cells sorted from blood. Subset specified: CD45RA+ positively selected. This chain connects TRBV11-2 to TRBJ2-3; a possible D gene is TRBD2 (6 bases). CDR3 residues: CASSLARTTTDTQYF. CDR3 DNA: TGTGCCAGCAGCTTAGCCCGGACTACTACAGATACGCAGTATTTT.